This entry is about one T cell receptor beta chain. This specimen belongs to a study of blood T cell repertoires in COVID-19. This CDR3 spans 15 amino acids. Germline values: CDR1 SGHTA, CDR2 FQGTGA. The V gene end was trimmed by 3 bases and the J gene end by 1 base; junction bases not matched to a gene: 0. TCRdb's copy holds only in-frame clones and misses some; the assay was immunoSEQ multiplex PCR. The sample holds 150,000 to 200,000 clones, around 83% seen once. The sample was peripheral blood. The TCR originated in a man aged 45-65 years with active or convalescent COVID-19. The chain carries TRBV7-3 and TRBJ2-2; the match to TRBD2 covers 9 bases. CDR3 amino acids: CASSFSGGNTGELFF. The CDR3 region has the DNA TGTGCCAGCAGCTTTAGCGGGGGGAACACCGGGGAGCTGTTTTTT.